The clone carrying this T cell receptor (beta chain) was seen only a few times. The antigen is undetermined. This sample was included in a study of cytomegalovirus exposure and HLA in healthy donors. The PCR ran on 60 Vbeta and 13 Jbeta primers. The method was immunoSEQ multiplex PCR; TCRdb's version includes in-frame clones alone and lacks a portion of them. The sample has about 180,000 clones, approximately 80% seen once; the top ten hold approximately 1.2%. Study-wide results and caveats: A few V segments could not be told apart, such as TRBV6-2 and TRBV6-3, and were left out.

Per the germline V gene, CDR1 is MNHEY and CDR2 is SMNVEV (reference sequence). The ends lost 8 bases at V and 3 bases at J; junction bases unmatched: 7. The CDR3 consists of 14 residues. This receptor was identified in a girl aged 2-10 years in good health and CMV-seropositive. The material sequenced was PBMCs. This chain uses TRBV27 with TRBJ2-1, with TRBD2 matching 7 bases. CDR3 DNA: TGTGCCAGCTGGGGAGGGGTAGGCTACAATGAGCAGTTCTTC. This codes for CASWGGVGYNEQFF.